What follows are 13 T cell receptor beta chains derived from one specimen sequenced in a study of shared clonotypes between healthy human individuals. Naive CD8 cells, CD45RO-negative and positively selected for CCR7, excluded terminally differentiated effector memory CD45RA+ cells. The protocol was immunoSEQ multiplex PCR, while the TCRdb copy is restricted to in-frame clones and leaves out a portion. The sample lists 550,000 to 750,000 clones; about 91% were seen once. Sequencing used naive CD8+ T cells sorted from blood. All receptors come from a man aged 25 to 45 in good health.

The chain recombines TRBV4-3 with TRBJ2-7; D is possibly TRBD2 (5 bases). The V gene lost 3 bases and the J gene lost 0 bases, with 12 bases spanning the gap. Germline V lookup: CDR1 LGHNA, CDR2 YSLEER. CDR3 length: 15 amino acids. This CDR3 is CASSQDSDDSYEQYF. The CDR3 coding sequence is TGCGCCAGCAGCCAGGATAGCGATGACTCCTACGAGCAGTACTTC.

About this clone: This sample includes further DNA sequences coding for the same CDR3. V is TRBV29-1 and J is TRBJ2-6; D is ambiguous. CDR1 and CDR2 from the germline V gene are SQVTM and ANQGSEA. This CDR3 comprises 13 residues. Deletions cut 2 bases from V and 0 bases from J, with 2 bases between. CDR3 protein: CSVESSGANVLTF. The CDR3 bases are TGCAGCGTTGAAAGCTCTGGGGCCAACGTCCTGACTTTC.

This clone was counted a single time. Other DNA sequences in the sample encode the same CDR3. The chain is built from TRBV19 and TRBJ2-7; 8 bases align to TRBD1. Germline loops: CDR1 LNHDA, CDR2 SQIVND (reference sequence). The CDR3 sequence is 14 residues long. The V gene end was trimmed by 5 bases and the J gene end by 0 bases; junction bases not matched to a gene: 3. CDR3 sequence: CASSRTGSSYEQYF. The CDR3 DNA reads TGTGCCAGTAGTCGGACAGGGAGCTCCTACGAGCAGTACTTC. Complete variable domain (other parts from reference TRBV19 and TRBJ2-7): DGGITQSPKYLFRKEGQNVTLSCEQNLNHDAMYWYRQDPGQGLRLIYYSQIVNDFQKGDIAEGYSVSREKKESFPLTVTSAQKNPTAFYLCASSRTGSSYEQYFGPGTRLTVT.

The chain has TRBV11-2 and TRBJ1-4; D is perhaps TRBD1 (5 bases). From germline, CDR1 is SGHAT and CDR2 FQNNGV. CDR3 length: 14 amino acids. V gave up 5 bases and J gave up 6 bases, with 13 bases separating them. In nucleotides, the CDR3 is TGTGCCAGCAGCCACGGGGGAGGGGATGAAAAACTGTTTTTT. Residues: CASSHGGGDEKLFF.

This chain connects TRBV2 to TRBJ2-5; no clear D gene. V lost 6 bases and J 5 bases, leaving 19 bases between the germline ends. The CDR3 consists of 15 residues. Germline-derived CDR1 and CDR2 are SNHLY and FYNNEI. The CDR3 DNA sequence: TGTGCCAGCAGGAACAATTTTGGGAAGCCGGAGACCCAGTACTTC. It encodes CASRNNFGKPETQYF.

This chain joins TRBV21-1 and TRBJ2-7; whether TRBD2, the table's D call, matches the DNA was not checked. TRBV21-1 is a recognized pseudogene. CDR3 size: 16 residues. This CDR3 reads CASSTLAGMSSYEQYF. The CDR3 nucleotides read TGTGCCAGCAGCACCTTAGCGGGGATGAGCTCCTACGAGCAGTACTTC.

This chain uses TRBV28 with TRBJ2-7; weak D call: TRBD1 (6 bases). This CDR3 has 14 residues. The germline V and J ends were trimmed by 6 bases and 5 bases, with 17 bases remaining between them. Germline assignment: CDR1 MDHEN and CDR2 SYDVKM. CDR3 nucleotides: TGTGCCAGCAGCCAACTGACAGGTATTAACGAGCAGTACTTC. Translating it yields CASSQLTGINEQYF.

The table lists this clone with a count of one. The genes are TRBV19 and TRBJ1-5, with D possibly matching TRBD1 (5 bases). Trimming shortened V by 5 bases and J by 4 bases, and 12 bases separated the two germline ends. This CDR3 contains 14 residues. Germline-derived CDR1 and CDR2 are LNHDA and SQIVND (reference sequence). The chain's CDR3 is CASSWVAGNQPQHF. The CDR3 region has the DNA TGTGCCAGTAGTTGGGTGGCAGGGAATCAGCCCCAGCATTTT. Full variable domain (outside the CDR3, taken from reference TRBV19 and TRBJ1-5): DGGITQSPKYLFRKEGQNVTLSCEQNLNHDAMYWYRQDPGQGLRLIYYSQIVNDFQKGDIAEGYSVSREKKESFPLTVTSAQKNPTAFYLCASSWVAGNQPQHFGDGTRLSIL.

V gene TRBV19 combines with J gene TRBJ1-1, with D possibly matching TRBD1 (5 bases). Germline CDR1 and CDR2: LNHDA and SQIVND (reference sequence). The CDR3 is 14 residues long. The V end lost 3 bases, the J end lost 3 bases, and 11 bases lay between the germline ends. This chain's CDR3 is CASSIHLGDTEAFF. CDR3 nucleotides: TGTGCCAGTAGTATTCATCTGGGGGACACTGAAGCTTTCTTT.

CDR3 DNA sequence: TGCGCCAGCAGTGTCAGGCAGGACTCCTACGAGCAGTACTTC. Translated, it gives CASSVRQDSYEQYF. This chain uses TRBV10-2 with TRBJ2-7; D remains ambiguous. The CDR3 loop spans 14 amino acids. Looked up from germline, CDR1 is WSHSY and CDR2 is SAAADI. V was pared by 4 bases and J by 0 bases, with 10 bases between.

The chain carries TRBV4-1 and TRBJ2-3; D remains ambiguous. Germline V gene sequence: CDR1 MGHRA, CDR2 YSYEKL. V was cut by 3 bases and J by 6 bases, with 13 bases left in between. CDR3 length: 14 residues. Here the CDR3 DNA reads TGCGCCAGCAGCCAGCTATTGTCGTCGGATACGCAGTATTTT. Protein product: CASSQLLSSDTQYF.

The rearrangement links TRBV5-1 to TRBJ2-7; possible D gene TRBD1, 5 bases. This CDR3 comprises 15 residues. With 0 bases removed from V and 4 bases from J, the gap between germline ends came to 14 bases. In germline, CDR1 is SGHRS, CDR2 YFSETQ. CDR3 amino acids: CASSLEREGVYEQYF. The CDR3 coding sequence is TGCGCCAGCAGCTTGGAAAGGGAAGGGGTTTACGAGCAGTACTTC.

The chain carries TRBV9 and TRBJ2-3; 14 bases are a match to TRBD2. The CDR3 totals 21 residues. V dropped 4 bases and J dropped 4; count of bases not matched to a gene: 20. In germline, CDR1 is SGDLS, CDR2 YYNGEE. CDR3 DNA sequence: TGTGCCAGCAGCCCGCGACCGGGACTAGCGGGAGCCCCTTTGGAGGCAGATACGCAGTATTTT. This codes for CASSPRPGLAGAPLEADTQYF.